This T cell receptor beta chain was obtained from a study of molecular identifiers for immune sequencing clone quantification. Overall study findings and caveats: In CMV-specific effectors, clones above 20 copies held over 99% of molecules; naive, under 1%. Underestimation of highly expanded clone sizes could arise where identical TCR molecules share a barcode.

In the case of this clonotype: What it binds is not known.

Libraries of naive CD8 T cells were made from about 19,000 to 1,100,000 sorted cells. They used 10%, 30% or 50% RNA. Previously described methods with listed TCR primers produced the bulk TCR libraries. TCRdb used MiXCR to reprocess the PCR reads, holding one entry per CDR3 protein. The sample has more than 450,000 distinct CDR3 sequences; about a fifth are singletons. The CDR3 loop spans 12 amino acids. Germline CDR1 reads SGHNT; CDR2 reads YENEEA. The V gene lost 8 bases and the J gene lost 5 bases, with 10 bases spanning the gap. This TCR derives from a human donor in good health. Some libraries in this study had Jurkat cell RNA spiked in. The sequenced sample consisted of naive CD8+ T cells from blood, with Jurkat cell RNA spiked in. As to subset: FACS-sorted CD8+CD4-CCR7+CD45RA+ naive T cells. The V call is TRBV11-3, the J call TRBJ2-1; no clear D gene. The CDR3 loop is CASGSIDNEQFF. The CDR3 DNA sequence: TGTGCCAGCGGCTCCATCGACAATGAGCAGTTCTTC.